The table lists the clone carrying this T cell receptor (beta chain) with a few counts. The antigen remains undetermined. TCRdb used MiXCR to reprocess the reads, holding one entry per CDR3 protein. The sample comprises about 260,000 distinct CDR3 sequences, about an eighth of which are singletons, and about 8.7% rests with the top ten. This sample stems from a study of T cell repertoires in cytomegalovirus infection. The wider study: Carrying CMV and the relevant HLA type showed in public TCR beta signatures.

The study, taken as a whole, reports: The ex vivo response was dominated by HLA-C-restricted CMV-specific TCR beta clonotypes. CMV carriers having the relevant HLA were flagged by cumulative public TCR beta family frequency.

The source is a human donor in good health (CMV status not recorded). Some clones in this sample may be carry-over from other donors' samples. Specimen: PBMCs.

This CDR3 is CASSPDVVYEKLFF. The CDR3, as DNA: TGTGCCAGCAGTCCCGACGTGGTGTATGAAAAACTGTTTTTT. The rearrangement joins TRBV7-6 to TRBJ1-4; the D is unclear. The V end lost 6 bases, the J end lost 6 bases, and 14 bases lay between the germline ends. The CDR3 has 14 amino acids. Germline loops: CDR1 SGHVS, CDR2 FNYEAQ.